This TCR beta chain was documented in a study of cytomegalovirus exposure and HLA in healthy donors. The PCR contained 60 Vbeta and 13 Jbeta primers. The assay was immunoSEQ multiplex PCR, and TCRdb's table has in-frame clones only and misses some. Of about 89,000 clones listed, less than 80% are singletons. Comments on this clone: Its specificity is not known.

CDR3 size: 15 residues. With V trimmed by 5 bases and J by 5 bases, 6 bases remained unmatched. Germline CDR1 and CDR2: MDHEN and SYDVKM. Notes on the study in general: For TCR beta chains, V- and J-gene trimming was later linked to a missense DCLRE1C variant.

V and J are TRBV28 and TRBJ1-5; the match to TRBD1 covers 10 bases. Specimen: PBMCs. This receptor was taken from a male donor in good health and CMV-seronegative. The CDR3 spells CASSIVTGGYQPQHF. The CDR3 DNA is TGTGCCAGCAGTATTGTGACAGGGGGCTATCAGCCCCAGCATTTT.